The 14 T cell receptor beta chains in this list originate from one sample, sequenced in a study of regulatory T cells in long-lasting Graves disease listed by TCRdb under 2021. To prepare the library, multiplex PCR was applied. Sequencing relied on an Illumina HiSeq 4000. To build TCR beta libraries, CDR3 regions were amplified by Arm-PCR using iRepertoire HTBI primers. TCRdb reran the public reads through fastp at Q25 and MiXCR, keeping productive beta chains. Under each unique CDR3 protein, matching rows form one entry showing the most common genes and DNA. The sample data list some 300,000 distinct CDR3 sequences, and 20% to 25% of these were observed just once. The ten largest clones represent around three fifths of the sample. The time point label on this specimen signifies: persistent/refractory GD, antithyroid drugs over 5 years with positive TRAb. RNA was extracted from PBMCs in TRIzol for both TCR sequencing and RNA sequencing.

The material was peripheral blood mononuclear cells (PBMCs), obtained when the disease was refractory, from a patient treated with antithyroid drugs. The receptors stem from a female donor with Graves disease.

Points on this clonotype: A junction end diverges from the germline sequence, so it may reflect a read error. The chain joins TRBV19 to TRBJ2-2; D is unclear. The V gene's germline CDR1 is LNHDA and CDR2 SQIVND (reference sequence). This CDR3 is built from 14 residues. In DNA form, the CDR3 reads TGTGTCAGTAGTATAGGTCAGGACGCCGGGGAGCTGTTTTTT. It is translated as CVSSIGQDAGELFF.

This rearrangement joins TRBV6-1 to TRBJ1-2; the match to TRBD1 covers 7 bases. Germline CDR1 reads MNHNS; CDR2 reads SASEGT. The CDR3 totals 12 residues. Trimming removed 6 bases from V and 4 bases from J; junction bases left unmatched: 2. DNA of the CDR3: TGTGCCAGCAGAGGGGACAGCTATGGCTACACCTTC. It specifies CASRGDSYGYTF.

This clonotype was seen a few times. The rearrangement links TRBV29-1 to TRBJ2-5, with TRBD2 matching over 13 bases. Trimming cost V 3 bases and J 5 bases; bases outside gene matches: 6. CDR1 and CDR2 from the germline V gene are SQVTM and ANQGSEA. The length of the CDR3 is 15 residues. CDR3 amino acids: CSVDGLAGVAETQYF. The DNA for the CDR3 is TGCAGCGTTGATGGACTAGCGGGAGTTGCGGAGACCCAGTACTTC.

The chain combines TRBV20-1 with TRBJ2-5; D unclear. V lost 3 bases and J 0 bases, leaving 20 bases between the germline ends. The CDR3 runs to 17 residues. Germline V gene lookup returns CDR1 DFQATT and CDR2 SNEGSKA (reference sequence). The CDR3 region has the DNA TGCAGTGCTAGCAAAGAGCCAAAACAATCGTACCAAGAGACCCAGTACTTC. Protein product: CSASKEPKQSYQETQYF.

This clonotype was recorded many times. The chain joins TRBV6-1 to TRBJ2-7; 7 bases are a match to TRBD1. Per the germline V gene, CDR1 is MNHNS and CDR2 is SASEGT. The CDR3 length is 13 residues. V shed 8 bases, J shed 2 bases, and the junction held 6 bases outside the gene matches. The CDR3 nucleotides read TGTGCCAGCTCACCAGACAGGGCCTACGAGCAGTACTTC. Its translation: CASSPDRAYEQYF.

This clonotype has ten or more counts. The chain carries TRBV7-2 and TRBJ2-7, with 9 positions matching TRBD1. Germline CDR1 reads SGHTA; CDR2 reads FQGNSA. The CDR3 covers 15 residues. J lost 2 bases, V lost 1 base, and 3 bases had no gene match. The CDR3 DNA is TGTGCCAGCAGCTTAGGGACAGGGGCTACCTACGAGCAGTACTTC. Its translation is CASSLGTGATYEQYF.

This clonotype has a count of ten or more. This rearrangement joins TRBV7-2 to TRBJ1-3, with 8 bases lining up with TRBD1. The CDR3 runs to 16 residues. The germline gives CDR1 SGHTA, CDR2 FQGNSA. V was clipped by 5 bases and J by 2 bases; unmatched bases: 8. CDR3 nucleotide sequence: TGTGCCAGCAGCCCACAGACAGGGGATACTGGAAACACCATATATTTT. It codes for CASSPQTGDTGNTIYF.

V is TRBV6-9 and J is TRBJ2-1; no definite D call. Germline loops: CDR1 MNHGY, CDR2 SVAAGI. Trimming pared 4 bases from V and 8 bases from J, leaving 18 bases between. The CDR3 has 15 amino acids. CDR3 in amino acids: CASSLFQSPGYEQFF. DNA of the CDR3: TGTGCCAGCAGTTTGTTCCAGAGTCCCGGTTATGAGCAGTTCTTC.

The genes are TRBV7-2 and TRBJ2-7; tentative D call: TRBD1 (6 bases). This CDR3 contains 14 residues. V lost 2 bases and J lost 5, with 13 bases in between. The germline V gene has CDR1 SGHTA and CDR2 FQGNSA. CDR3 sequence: CASSLNLGGDEQYF. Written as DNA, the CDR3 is TGTGCCAGCAGCTTAAATCTTGGGGGCGACGAGCAGTACTTC.

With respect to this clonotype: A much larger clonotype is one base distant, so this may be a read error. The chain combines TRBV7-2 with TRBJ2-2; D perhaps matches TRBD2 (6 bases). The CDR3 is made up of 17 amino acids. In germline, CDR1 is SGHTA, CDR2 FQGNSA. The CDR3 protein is CASSLVGVGSNTGGLFF. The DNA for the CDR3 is TGTGCCAGCAGCTTAGTAGGGGTTGGGTCGAACACCGGGGGGCTGTTTTTT.

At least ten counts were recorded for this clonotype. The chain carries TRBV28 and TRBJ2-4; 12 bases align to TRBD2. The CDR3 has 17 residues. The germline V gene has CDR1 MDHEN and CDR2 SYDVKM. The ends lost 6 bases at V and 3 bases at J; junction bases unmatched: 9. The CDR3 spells CASRGLAGGGGKNIQYF. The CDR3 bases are TGTGCCAGCAGGGGACTAGCGGGCGGGGGGGGCAAAAACATTCAGTACTTC.

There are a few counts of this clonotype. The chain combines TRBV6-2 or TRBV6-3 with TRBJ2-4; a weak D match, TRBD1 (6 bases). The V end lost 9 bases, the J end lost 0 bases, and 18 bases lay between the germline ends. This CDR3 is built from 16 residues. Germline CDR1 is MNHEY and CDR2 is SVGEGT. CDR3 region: CARTGPAGVAKNIQYF. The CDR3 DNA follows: TGTGCCAGAACCGGTCCGGCAGGGGTAGCCAAAAACATTCAGTACTTC.

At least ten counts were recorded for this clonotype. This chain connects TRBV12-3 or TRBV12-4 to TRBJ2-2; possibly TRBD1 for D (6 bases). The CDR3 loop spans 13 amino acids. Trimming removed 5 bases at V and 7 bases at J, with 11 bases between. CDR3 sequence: CASSLQGGGELFF. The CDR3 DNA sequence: TGTGCCAGCAGTCTACAGGGCGGCGGGGAGCTGTTTTTT.

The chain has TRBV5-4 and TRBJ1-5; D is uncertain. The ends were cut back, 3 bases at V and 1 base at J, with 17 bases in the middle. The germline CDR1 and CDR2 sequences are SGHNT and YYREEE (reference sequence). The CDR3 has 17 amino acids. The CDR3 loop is CASSSAGPPASNQPQHF. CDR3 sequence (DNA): TGTGCCAGCAGCTCTGCCGGGCCGCCGGCCAGCAATCAGCCCCAGCATTTT.